This TCR beta chain was recorded in a study of T cell repertoires in cytomegalovirus infection. Looking at the study overall: Through public TCR beta signatures, both CMV infection and matching HLA type were indicated.

TCRdb itself ran the reads through MiXCR, one entry per CDR3 protein. The table has around 740,000 distinct CDR3 sequences, 35% to 45% seen once. The CDR3 covers 15 residues. With 5 bases clipped from V and 3 bases from J, the junction kept 9 bases outside the gene matches. Per germline, CDR1 SGHNT and CDR2 YENEEA. Specimen: PBMCs. The receptor comes from a human donor in good health (CMV status not recorded). Some clones in this sample may be carry-over from other donors' samples. The chain employs TRBV11-3 and TRBJ1-2, with 7 bases lining up with TRBD1. The CDR3 bases are TGTGCCAGCAGCGTACAGGGGCCTCTAGACTATGGCTACACCTTC. This codes for CASSVQGPLDYGYTF. The full variable domain, with the rest looked up from reference TRBV11-3 and TRBJ1-2, is EAGVVQSPRYKIIEKKQPVAFWCNPISGHNTLYWYLQNLGQGPELLIRYENEEAVDDSQLPKDRFSAERLKGVDSTLKIQPAELGDSAVYLCASSVQGPLDYGYTFGSGTRLTVV.